This TCR beta chain was documented in a study of T cell changes during pregnancy in multiple sclerosis. Measured with immunoSEQ multiplex PCR; TCRdb has only the in-frame clones, and not every one. The sample has approximately 83,000 clones; approximately 94% are singletons. The CDR3 loop spans 18 amino acids. Germline-derived CDR1 and CDR2 are SEHNR and FQNEAQ (reference sequence). With V trimmed by 1 base and J by 6 bases, 8 bases remained unmatched. The sequence derives from a female donor with multiple sclerosis, enrolled in a pregnancy study. The sequencing used peripheral blood, collected in the third trimester of pregnancy. V and J are TRBV7-9 and TRBJ2-1; 14 bases line up with TRBD2. The CDR3 region is CASSLGGLAGEGGNEQFF. The CDR3 bases are TGTGCCAGCAGCTTAGGGGGACTAGCGGGAGAAGGGGGCAATGAGCAGTTCTTC.